The following is a T cell receptor (beta chain) sequence with its context. The V gene's germline CDR1 is MGHRA and CDR2 YSYEKL. The CDR3 is 15 residues long. Trimming took 4 bases from V and 0 from J, leaving 12 bases between them. This record belongs to a study of PD-1 blockade in classical Hodgkin lymphoma. Study context: Nivolumab dosing for patients was 3 mg/kg, administered intravenously every 2 weeks.

Relapse after autologous stem cell transplantation occurred in every patient, and brentuximab vedotin exposure varied. Sequenced by immunoSEQ multiplex PCR; TCRdb stores in-frame clones only, minus some. Of 95,000 to 100,000 clones detected, 80% to 90% appear once; the ten largest clones hold 6.5% to 7.5%. This chain links TRBV4-1 with TRBJ1-1, with D uncertain. The material was peripheral blood mononuclear cells (PBMCs), obtained before the second cycle of nivolumab. The source of this sequence is a human donor with classical Hodgkin lymphoma. The CDR3 sequence is CASSLPVTMNTEAFF. The CDR3 bases are TGCGCCAGCAGCCTACCTGTTACTATGAACACTGAAGCTTTCTTT.